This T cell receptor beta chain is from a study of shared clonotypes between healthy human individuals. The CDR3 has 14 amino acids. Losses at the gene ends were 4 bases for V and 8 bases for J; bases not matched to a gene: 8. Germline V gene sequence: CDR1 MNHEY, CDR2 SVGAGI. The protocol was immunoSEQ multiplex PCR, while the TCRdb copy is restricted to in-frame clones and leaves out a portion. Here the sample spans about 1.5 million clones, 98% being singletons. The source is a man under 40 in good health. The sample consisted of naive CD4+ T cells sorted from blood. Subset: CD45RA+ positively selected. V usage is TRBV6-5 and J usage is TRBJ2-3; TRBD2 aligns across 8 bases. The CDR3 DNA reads TGTGCCAGCAGTTTCGGGAGCGGGAGTGGTACGCAGTATTTT. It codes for CASSFGSGSGTQYF.